This T cell receptor beta chain was captured in a study of OX40 agonist ivuxolimab in advanced cancers. About this clone: The antigen remains unidentified.

Using immunoSEQ multiplex PCR, the repertoire was profiled, and TCRdb retains in-frame clones only, with some absent. The sample lists tens of thousands of clones, about 80% seen once, with roughly 5.8% in the top ten. Study-wide points: On average, CD8+ T cells showed a greater number of expanded clones than CD4+.

CDR3 length: 15 amino acids. V shed 4 bases, J shed 5 bases, and the junction held 8 bases outside the gene matches. Germline V gives CDR1 SEHNR, CDR2 FQNEAQ (reference sequence). The source of this sequence is an adult with an advanced solid tumor such as melanoma, head and neck, liver or kidney cancer. Sequenced here: CD4+ or CD8+ T cells sorted from blood, sampled in a trial of the OX40 agonist ivuxolimab. This sequence joins TRBV7-9 and TRBJ2-3, with TRBD2 matching over 8 bases. CDR3 residues: CASSSLAGSGDTQYF. The CDR3, as DNA: TGTGCCAGCAGCTCTTTAGCGGGGTCGGGAGATACGCAGTATTTT.